At least ten counts were recorded for the clone carrying this T cell receptor (beta chain). Its antigen is still unknown. These data come from a study of identical twins. The study, taken as a whole, reports: It was out-of-frame TCR alpha sharing in monozygotic twins that models underestimated. Zero-insertion results could be subject to partial confounding by invariant MAIT and iNKT cells. Weaker excess twin sharing was seen among beta out-of-frame sequences.

V was cut by 2 bases and J by 3 bases, with 20 bases left in between. Germline V gene sequence: CDR1 MNHEY, CDR2 SVGAGI. The CDR3 sequence is 17 residues long. With template switching, a universal primer site was added, and the cDNA carried unique molecular identifiers. TCRdb reprocessed the 5' RACE reads with MiXCR, giving one entry per CDR3 protein. Of hundreds of thousands of distinct CDR3 sequences listed, roughly 6% were seen once; the top ten hold approximately 1.6%. Material: naive T cells sorted from blood. V and J are TRBV6-5 and TRBJ2-7, with D possibly being TRBD1 or TRBD2 (5 bases each). The receptor comes from a man between 18 and 29 years old in good health. The CDR3 DNA reads as TGTGCCAGCAGTTACCCGCCCGACAGTCACGAGGGCTACGAGCAGTACTTC. Amino acids: CASSYPPDSHEGYEQYF.